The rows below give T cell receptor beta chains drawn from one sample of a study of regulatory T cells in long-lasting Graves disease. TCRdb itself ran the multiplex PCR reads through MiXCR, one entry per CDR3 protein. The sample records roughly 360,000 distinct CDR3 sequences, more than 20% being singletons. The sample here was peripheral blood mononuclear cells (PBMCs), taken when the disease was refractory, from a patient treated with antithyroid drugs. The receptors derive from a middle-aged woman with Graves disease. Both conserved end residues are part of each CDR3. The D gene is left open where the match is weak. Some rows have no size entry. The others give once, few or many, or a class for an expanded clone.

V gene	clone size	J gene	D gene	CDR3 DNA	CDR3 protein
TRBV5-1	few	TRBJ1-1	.	TGCGCCAGCAGCTTGGAGTTGGGCAATATGGACACTGAAGCTTTCTTT	CASSLELGNMDTEAFF
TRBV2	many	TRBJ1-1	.	TGTGCCAGCAGTGATTCGGGGAGGAGGACTGAAGCTTTCTTT	CASSDSGRRTEAFF
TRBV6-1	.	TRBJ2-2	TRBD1	TGTGCCAGCAGACAGGGGCTGGGCACCGGGGAGCTGTTTTTT	CASRQGLGTGELFF
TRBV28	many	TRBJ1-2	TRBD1	TGTGCCAGCAGTCCTCCCACAGGGGGAAATTATGGCTACACCTTC	CASSPPTGGNYGYTF
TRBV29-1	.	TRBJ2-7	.	TGCAGCGTTGAGGGGGGGCGATCTTTCGAGCAGTACTTC	CSVEGGRSFEQYF
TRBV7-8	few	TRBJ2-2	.	TGTGCCAGCAGACGGGATAACACCGGGGAGCTGTTTTTT	CASRRDNTGELFF
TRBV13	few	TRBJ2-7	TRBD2	TGTGCCAGCAGCTTGAATACCGGGACTAGCGGGAAGCGGCGGAACGAGCAGTACTTC	CASSLNTGTSGKRRNEQYF
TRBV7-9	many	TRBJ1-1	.	TGTGCCAGCAGCTTGGCAGGGACGGGCACTGAAGCTTTCTTT	CASSLAGTGTEAFF
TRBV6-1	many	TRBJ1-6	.	TGTGCCAGCAGTACCCGGACAGTCTCCTATAATTCACCCCTCCACTTT	CASSTRTVSYNSPLHF
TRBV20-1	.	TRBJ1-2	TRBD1	TGCAGTGCTAGAGCTCCCGGGACAGGCAAACGGGGCTATGGCTACACCTTC	CSARAPGTGKRGYGYTF
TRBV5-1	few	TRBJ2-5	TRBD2	TGCGCCAGCAGATTCCTAGCGGGAGTCCCAGGGGAGACCCAGTACTTC	CASRFLAGVPGETQYF
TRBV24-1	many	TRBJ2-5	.	TGTGCCACCAGTGATGCGGCCGGGGTGGTCCAGTACTTC	CATSDAAGVVQYF
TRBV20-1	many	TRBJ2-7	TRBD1	TGCAGTGCTCGGACAGGCTTATCCTACGAGCAGTACTTC	CSARTGLSYEQYF
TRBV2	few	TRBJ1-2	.	TGTGCCAGCAGTGCAGCTCAGACGCGTAACTATGGCTACACCTTC	CASSAAQTRNYGYTF
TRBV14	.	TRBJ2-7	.	TGTGCCAGCAGCCAAGAAGGGCCCTACGAGCAGTACTTC	CASSQEGPYEQYF
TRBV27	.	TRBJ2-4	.	TGTGCCAGCAGTTTAGGAACCAAAACCATTCAGTACTTC	CASSLGTKTIQYF
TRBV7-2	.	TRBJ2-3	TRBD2	TGTGCCAGCAGCAAAACGTTACTAGCGGGACCCTACACAGATACGCAGTATTTT	CASSKTLLAGPYTDTQYF
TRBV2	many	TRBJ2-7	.	TGTGCCAGCAGTGGATGGAGGGGGACGAGCGACGAGCAGTACTTC	CASSGWRGTSDEQYF
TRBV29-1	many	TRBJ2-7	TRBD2	TGCAGCTTTTGGACTAGCGGGAGAGAGGCGCAGTACTTC	CSFWTSGREAQYF
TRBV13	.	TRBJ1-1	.	TGTGCCAGCAGCTTATTCGCAGGGGCGTCCGGCACTGAAGCTTTCTTT	CASSLFAGASGTEAFF
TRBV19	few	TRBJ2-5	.	TGTGCCAGTAGTATAGATCCGAAGCGGACCCAGTACTTC	CASSIDPKRTQYF
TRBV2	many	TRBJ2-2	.	TGTGCCAGCAATAAACTAGCTTCCGGGACCGGGGAGCTGTTTTTT	CASNKLASGTGELFF
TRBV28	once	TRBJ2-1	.	TGTGCCAGCAGTTCAAGCGCGAGAAGCGTCGAGCAGTTCTTC	CASSSSARSVEQFF
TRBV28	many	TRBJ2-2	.	TGTGCCAGCAGTTCATTCAGGGGAGGTACCGGGGAGCTGTTTTTT	CASSSFRGGTGELFF
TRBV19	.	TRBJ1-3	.	TGTGCCAGTAGGGGATCGCGAGGAAACACCATATATTTT	CASRGSRGNTIYF
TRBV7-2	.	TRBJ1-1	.	TGTGCCAGCAGCGAAGGAGGGGTCGCTTTCTTT	CASSEGGVAFF
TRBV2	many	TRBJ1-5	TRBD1	TGTGCCAGCAGTCCGACAGGGGGGAATCAGCCCCAGCATTTT	CASSPTGGNQPQHF
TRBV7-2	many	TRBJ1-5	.	TGTGCCAGCAGCTTAGACTCCGATCAGCCCCAGCATTTT	CASSLDSDQPQHF
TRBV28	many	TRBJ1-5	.	TGTGCCAGCAGTTTTGTAAACAATCAGCCCCAGCATTTT	CASSFVNNQPQHF
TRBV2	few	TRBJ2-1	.	TGTGCCAGCAGTGGGGCAGGGAAAAGCGAGCAGTTCTTC	CASSGAGKSEQFF
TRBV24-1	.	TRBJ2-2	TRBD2	TGTGCCACCAGTGACCCGACTAGCGCCTACACCGGGGAGCTGTTTTTT	CATSDPTSAYTGELFF
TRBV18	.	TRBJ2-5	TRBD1	TGTGCCAGCTCACCCCTTCCGGGACAGCAAGAGACCCAGTACTTC	CASSPLPGQQETQYF
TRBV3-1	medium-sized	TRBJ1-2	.	TGTGCCAGCAGCGCGTCTACAGCCGAACCCTTAGTCTATGGCTACACCTTC	CASSASTAEPLVYGYTF
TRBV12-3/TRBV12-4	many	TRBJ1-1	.	TGTGCCAGCAGGTCCGACAGAATCCCTGAAGCTTTCTTT	CASRSDRIPEAFF
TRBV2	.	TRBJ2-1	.	TGTGCCAGGAACCGGGACGGCGCGGGCGATGAGCAGTTCTTC	CARNRDGAGDEQFF
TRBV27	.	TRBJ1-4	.	TGTGCCGGCAGCAAACAGCGATTCGGGGATGAAAAACTGTTTTTT	CAGSKQRFGDEKLFF
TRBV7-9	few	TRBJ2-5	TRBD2	TGTGCCAGCAGCCATACCGGTGTGACTAGCGGGAACTTCGCCGAGACCCAGTACTTC	CASSHTGVTSGNFAETQYF
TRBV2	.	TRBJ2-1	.	TGTGCCAGCAGTGAGTTCAGCCTTTGGGACAATGAGCAGTTCTTC	CASSEFSLWDNEQFF
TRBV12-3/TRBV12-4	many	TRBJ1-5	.	TGTGCCAGCAGTGGCGGCCAGCCCCAGCATTTT	CASSGGQPQHF
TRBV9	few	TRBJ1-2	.	TGTGCCAGCAGCGTAGATCAGGGGCAGTACTATGGCTACACCTTC	CASSVDQGQYYGYTF
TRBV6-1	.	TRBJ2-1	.	TGTGCCAGCAGGTTGGATTACAATGAGCAGTTCTTC	CASRLDYNEQFF
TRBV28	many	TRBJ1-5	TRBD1	TGTGCCAGCAGCCCTCAGGGGGGACAGCCCCAGCATTTT	CASSPQGGQPQHF
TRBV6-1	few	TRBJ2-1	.	TGTGCCAGCACCAAAACATCTTGGGGGAACTACAATGAGCAGTTCTTC	CASTKTSWGNYNEQFF
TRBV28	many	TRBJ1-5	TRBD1	TGTGCCAGCAGCCTTACGGGACAGGGGATTAGCAATCAGCCCCAGCATTTT	CASSLTGQGISNQPQHF
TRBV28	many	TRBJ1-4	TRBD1	TGTGCCAGCAGTTCAAAGGGGACAGTTGAAAAACTGTTTTTT	CASSSKGTVEKLFF
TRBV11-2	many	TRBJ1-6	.	TGTGCCAGCAGCCCAGGGAACTCTAGGAATTCACCCCTCCACTTT	CASSPGNSRNSPLHF
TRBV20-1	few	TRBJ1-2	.	TGCAGTGCTAGAGATGGGCAATCGGGGGTCGTCTATGGCTACACCTTC	CSARDGQSGVVYGYTF
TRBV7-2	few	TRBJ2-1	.	TGTGCCAGCAGCTTTCCAGGGATATACAATGAGCAGTTCTTC	CASSFPGIYNEQFF
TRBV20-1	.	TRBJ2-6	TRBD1	TGCAGTGCAAAGGACAGGGGGCATGGGGCCAACGTCCTGACTTTC	CSAKDRGHGANVLTF
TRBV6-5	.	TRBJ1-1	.	TGTGCCAGCAGTTACCGAGCGGAGGACACTGAAGCTTTCTTT	CASSYRAEDTEAFF
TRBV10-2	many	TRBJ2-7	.	TGCGCCAGCAAGTGGGGGAGTTCCTACGCGGAGCAGTACTTC	CASKWGSSYAEQYF
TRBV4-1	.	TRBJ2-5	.	TGCGCCAGCAGCCGGGGGGGGGGGACAGGCCAAGAGACCCAGTACTTC	CASSRGGGTGQETQYF
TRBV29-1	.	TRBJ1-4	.	TGCAGCGTTCAACCCCCGGATGAAAAACTGTTTTTT	CSVQPPDEKLFF
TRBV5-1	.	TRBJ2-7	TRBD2	TGCGCCAGCAGCCTGTCGGAAGGACTAGGTAACTACGAGCAGTACTTC	CASSLSEGLGNYEQYF
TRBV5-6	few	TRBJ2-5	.	TGTGCCAGCAGCCAACTCCTGAGGGAAGCAGAGACCCAGTACTTC	CASSQLLREAETQYF
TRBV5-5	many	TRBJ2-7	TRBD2	TGTGCCAGCCGCCGACTAGCGGGAGAAACCTACGAGCAGTACTTC	CASRRLAGETYEQYF
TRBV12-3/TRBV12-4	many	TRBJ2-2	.	TGTGCCAGCAGTTTCTCTAGGCCCGGGGAGCTGTTTTTT	CASSFSRPGELFF
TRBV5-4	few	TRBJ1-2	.	TGTGCCAGCAGCGAAGGACCGGAACTCTATGGCTACACCTTC	CASSEGPELYGYTF